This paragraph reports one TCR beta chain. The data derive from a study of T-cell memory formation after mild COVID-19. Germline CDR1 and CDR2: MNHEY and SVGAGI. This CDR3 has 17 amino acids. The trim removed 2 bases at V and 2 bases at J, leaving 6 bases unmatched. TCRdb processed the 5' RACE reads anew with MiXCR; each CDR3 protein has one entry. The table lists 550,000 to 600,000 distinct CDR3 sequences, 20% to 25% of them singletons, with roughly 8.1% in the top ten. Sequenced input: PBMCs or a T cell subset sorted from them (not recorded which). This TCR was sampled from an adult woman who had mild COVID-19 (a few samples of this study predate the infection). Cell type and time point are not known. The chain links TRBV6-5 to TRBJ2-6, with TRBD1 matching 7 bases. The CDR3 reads CASSYRYDRAGANVLTF. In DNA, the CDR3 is TGTGCCAGCAGTTACCGATATGACAGGGCTGGGGCCAACGTCCTGACTTTC.